The present TCR beta chain was sequenced within a study of T cells in Graves' hyperthyroidism and ophthalmopathy. The study, taken as a whole, reports: Separation of ophthalmopathy from stable hyperthyroidism was achieved by a 13 V-J model. It was a median about 6 months before onset that the model predicted ophthalmopathy.

To note about this clonotype: Its antigen is currently unknown.

The CDR3 is made up of 16 amino acids. The V and J ends lost 0 bases and 2 bases respectively, with 17 bases between them. Per the germline V gene, CDR1 is SQVTM and CDR2 is ANQGSEA. RNA transcripts gave rise to amplified TCR beta CDR3 regions. During a first-round RT-PCR of the TCR CDR3, the HTBI primer set was used. TCRdb redid the calling of the multiplex PCR reads with MiXCR, one entry per CDR3 protein. This table holds 450,000 to 650,000 distinct CDR3 sequences, roughly 18% found once. Used for diagnoses were clinical symptoms, serum thyroxine and TRAb, thyroid ultrasound and orbital computed tomography.

Sample: blood. The chain joins TRBV29-1 to TRBJ2-7; perhaps D is TRBD1 or TRBD2 (5 bases each). This receptor was obtained from a woman aged 18-30 years with Graves' ophthalmopathy. DNA for the CDR3: TGCAGCGTTGAAGAAGTCGGTAGGGACGGAGCCTACGAGCAGTACTTC. Translating it yields CSVEEVGRDGAYEQYF.